Following are 9 T cell receptor beta chains from one sample sequenced in a study of cytomegalovirus exposure and HLA in healthy donors. Both 60 Vbeta primers and 13 Jbeta primers went into the PCR. Assay used: immunoSEQ multiplex PCR; TCRdb lists only in-frame clones, some missing. The table lists 110,000 to 150,000 clones, roughly four fifths of them singletons. Sample: PBMCs. The receptors here all came from a man under 40 in good health and CMV-seronegative.

The chain has TRBV5-1 and TRBJ1-5; 10 bases fit TRBD1. The CDR3 has 15 amino acids. Germline assignment: CDR1 SGHRS and CDR2 YFSETQ. Trimming took 4 bases from V and 11 from J; bases not matched to a gene: 12. The CDR3 sequence is CASSPGTGDESAQHF. CDR3 coding DNA: TGCGCCAGCAGCCCCGGGACAGGGGACGAAAGTGCCCAGCATTTT.

This clone was detected once. The J gene is TRBJ2-7, the V gene TRBV15, with a tentative D call TRBD2 (6 bases). Germline assignment: CDR1 LNHNV and CDR2 YYDKDF (reference sequence). This CDR3 has 15 amino acids. Deletions cut 5 bases from V and 4 bases from J, with 18 bases between. CDR3 residues: CATSPEWGGVYEQYF. The CDR3 DNA sequence: TGTGCCACCAGCCCGGAGTGGGGCGGGGTGTACGAGCAGTACTTC. Together with reference TRBV15 and TRBJ2-7, the CDR3 gives the full variable domain: DAMVIQNPRYQVTQFGKPVTLSCSQTLNHNVMYWYQQKSSQAPKLLFHYYDKDFNNEADTPDNFQSRRPNTSFCFLDIRSPGLGDTAMYLCATSPEWGGVYEQYFGPGTRLTVT.

V and J are TRBV29-1 and TRBJ2-1; 8 nucleotides match TRBD1. Losses at the gene ends were 2 bases for V and 6 bases for J; bases not matched to a gene: 6. Per the germline V gene, CDR1 is SQVTM and CDR2 is ANQGSEA. This CDR3 region has 14 residues. CDR3 sequence: CSVEPGQVGNEQFF. CDR3 DNA sequence: TGCAGCGTTGAACCGGGACAGGTGGGCAATGAGCAGTTCTTC.

This clone has a handful of counts. The chain employs TRBV11-2 and TRBJ2-1, with TRBD2 matching 8 bases. The CDR3 totals 16 residues. V was clipped by 4 bases and J by 2 bases; unmatched bases: 7. CDR1 SGHAT and CDR2 FQNNGV come from the germline V gene. The CDR3 coding sequence is TGTGCCAGCAGCTCCCTACTAGCGGCGACCTACAATGAGCAGTTCTTC. Its protein is CASSSLLAATYNEQFF.

This chain joins TRBV4-3 and TRBJ2-1, with D possibly matching TRBD2 (6 bases). The CDR3 extends over 14 amino acids. The V and J ends lost 4 bases and 5 bases respectively, with 12 bases between them. Germline CDR1 LGHNA, CDR2 YSLEER. CDR3 bases: TGCGCCAGCAGCCCCCGGGACTTAGACAATGAGCAGTTCTTC. It translates to CASSPRDLDNEQFF.

This chain joins TRBV5-7 and TRBJ2-7; 7 bases are a match to TRBD2. TRBV5-7 is given ORF status, its function remaining uncertain. The CDR3 extends over 12 amino acids. V shed 7 bases, J shed 1 base, and the junction held 2 bases outside the gene matches. CDR3 loop: CASGGGSYEQYF. In nucleotides, the CDR3 is TGTGCCAGCGGGGGGGGGTCCTACGAGCAGTACTTC.

V gene TRBV4-1 combines with J gene TRBJ1-2, with TRBD1 matching over 7 bases. The CDR3 is made up of 19 amino acids. Trimming cost V 2 bases and J 1 base; bases outside gene matches: 16. CDR1 is MGHRA and CDR2 is YSYEKL in the germline V gene. The CDR3 loop reads CASSQILGGVQLNNYGYTF. CDR3 nucleotide sequence: TGCGCCAGCAGCCAAATCCTAGGGGGCGTTCAGCTGAATAACTATGGCTACACCTTC.

The V and J genes are TRBV5-6 and TRBJ2-5; the D is unclear. Germline CDR1 is SGHDT and CDR2 is YYEEEE. CDR3 length: 12 residues. Deletions cut 4 bases from V and 11 bases from J, with 15 bases between. The CDR3 sequence is CASSGSGGEQYF. Written as DNA, the CDR3 is TGTGCCAGCAGCGGGTCCGGCGGAGAGCAGTACTTC.

There are a few counts of this clone. The same CDR3 also results from other DNA sequences found in this sample. The chain couples TRBV7-2 to TRBJ2-5, with D possibly matching TRBD2 (6 bases). CDR1 is SGHTA and CDR2 is FQGNSA in the germline V gene. V lost 2 bases and J 1 base, leaving 11 bases between the germline ends. CDR3 size: 15 residues. CDR3 sequence reads: CASSLPRDFQETQYF. Here the CDR3 DNA reads TGTGCCAGCAGCTTACCCCGGGACTTCCAAGAGACCCAGTACTTC.